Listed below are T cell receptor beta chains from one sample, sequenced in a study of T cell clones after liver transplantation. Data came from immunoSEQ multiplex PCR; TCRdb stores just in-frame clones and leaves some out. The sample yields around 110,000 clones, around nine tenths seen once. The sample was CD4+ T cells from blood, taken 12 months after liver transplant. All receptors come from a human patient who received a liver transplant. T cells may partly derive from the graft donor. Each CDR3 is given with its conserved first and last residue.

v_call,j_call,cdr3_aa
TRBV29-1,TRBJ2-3,CSVSDRGRSDTQYF
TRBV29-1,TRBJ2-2,CSVRASNTGELFF
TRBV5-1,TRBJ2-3,CASSLLPGGKDTQYF
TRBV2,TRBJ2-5,CASSEGRAVRETQYF
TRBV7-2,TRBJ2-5,CASSRQTGGGETQYF
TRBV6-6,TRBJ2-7,CASNRGQVYEQYF
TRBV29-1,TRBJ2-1,CSVERVINEQFF
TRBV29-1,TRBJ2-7,CSVVGGVREQYF
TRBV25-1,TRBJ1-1,CASSYTGDTEAFF
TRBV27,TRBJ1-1,CASSNQGGLNTEAFF
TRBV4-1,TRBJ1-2,CASSQEALQGTARGYTF
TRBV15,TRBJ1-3,CATSREGDRSGDF
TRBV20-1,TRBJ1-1,CSARVNTEAFF
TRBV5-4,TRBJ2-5,CASSLVQGRPETQYF
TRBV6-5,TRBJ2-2,CASSTWDIGGELFF
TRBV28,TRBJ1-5,CASSKGHQPQHF